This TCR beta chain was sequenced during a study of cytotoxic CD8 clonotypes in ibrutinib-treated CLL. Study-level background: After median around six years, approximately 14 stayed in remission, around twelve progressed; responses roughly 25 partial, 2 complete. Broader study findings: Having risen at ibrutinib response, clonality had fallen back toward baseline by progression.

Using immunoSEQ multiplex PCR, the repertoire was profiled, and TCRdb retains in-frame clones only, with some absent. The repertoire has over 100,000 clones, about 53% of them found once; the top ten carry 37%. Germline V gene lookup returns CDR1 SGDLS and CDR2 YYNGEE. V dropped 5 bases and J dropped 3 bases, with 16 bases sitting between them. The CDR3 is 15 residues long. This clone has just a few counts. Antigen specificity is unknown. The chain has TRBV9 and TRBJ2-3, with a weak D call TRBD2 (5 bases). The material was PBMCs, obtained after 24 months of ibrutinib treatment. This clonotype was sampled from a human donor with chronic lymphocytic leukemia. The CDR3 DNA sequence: TGTGCCAGCAGTAATGGACTTGGCCTAACAGATACGCAGTATTTT. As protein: CASSNGLGLTDTQYF.